This T cell receptor beta chain was sequenced for a study of CD8 T cells in Susac syndrome. General observations from the study: Detection of Susac-specific public clones gave 15 to 20 in total CD8+ repertoires and about five in CD8+ TEMRA repertoires.

Points on this clonotype: Its antigen is as yet unknown.

Random hexamers were used to reverse transcribe the RNA input (about 0.5 to 1 ug). Amplification of TCR beta CDR3 by immunoSEQ multiplex PCR spanned 54 Vbeta and 13 Jbeta. TCRdb reanalysed the immunoSEQ multiplex PCR reads using MiXCR and keeps one entry per CDR3 protein. The data contain tens of thousands of distinct CDR3 sequences, about 94% of them singletons. Sequencing of TCR beta drew on CD8+ and CD4+ T cells from blood. Patients having Susac syndrome satisfied recently defined diagnostic criteria for definite or probable disease. Sequencing was done on a sample of CD8+ T cells from PBMCs. The sequence derives from a human donor with Susac syndrome.

The CDR3 reads CASTLNFQARGYTF. DNA of the CDR3: TGTGCCAGCACCCTCAATTTCCAGGCGAGGGGCTACACCTTC. This sequence joins TRBV7-9 and TRBJ1-2; D remains unclear. Germline-derived CDR1 and CDR2 are SEHNR and FQNEAQ (reference sequence). The CDR3 is 14 amino acids. The ends were cut back, 7 bases at V and 8 bases at J, with 20 bases in the middle.